This entry describes one T cell receptor (beta chain). The antigen this receptor binds is unknown. No base qualities exist here, and no much larger clone lies one base off it. The sample is drawn from a study of blood T cell repertoires in COVID-19 (dated by TCRdb to between 2020 and 2021). Concerning the study at large: Samples covering the acute and convalescent phases of COVID-19 were provided by collaborators in the United States, Italy and Spain. Deeply sampled blood TCRbeta repertoires from subjects exposed to, actively infected with, or recovered from COVID-19 were included in the dataset. Where HLA class I and class II types were available, the types were taken from metadata supplied by the sample provider, not from assay-based typing. The repertoires were released in a freely available public database intended as a resource for research on the immune response to SARS-CoV-2. The samples were drawn from the first 160 participants of the ongoing ImmuneRACE study and from 950 to 1,500 subjects provided by 6 global collaborators. The sample metadata nearly always contained a de-identified subject ID, COVID-19 status, age in years and sex. The prospective study material was composed of cDNA or gDNA derived from T cells, B-cell-depleted T cells, or PBMCs. The paper's findings and limits, for the study overall: The quantity of clinical and demographic metadata differed by source and by participant and was supplied without curation.

TCRbeta CDR3 regions were amplified from genomic DNA by means of the immunoSEQ Assay, a bias-controlled multiplex PCR. For the original study's pipeline: Nucleated cell counts per sample were estimated from amplification of reference gene primers within the assay. To quantify the absolute abundance of each unique TCRbeta CDR3 rearrangement, sequence reads were collapsed and filtered. For each sample, productive Simpson clonality was calculated as the square root of Simpson's diversity index over productive rearrangements. TCRdb holds this immuneACCESS table with in-frame rearrangements only. Some clones are missing; in checked studies, unresolved V genes explain under half, and the rest has no known cause. That table furnishes V, J and clone size, whereas the DNA furnished D and trimming. The sample has roughly 220,000 clones on record, approximately 83% of them singletons. The ten largest clones capture around 2% of the sample.

V and J are truncated by 0 bases and 0 bases respectively, leaving an intervening sequence of 7 bases. The CDR3 runs 14 amino acids, cysteine and phenylalanine included. CDR3 DNA only is kept here, 42 bases in frame from base 1. According to the germline V gene, CDR1 reads SGDLS and CDR2 reads YYNGEE. Whole blood was collected in K2EDTA tubes by collaborating institutions according to the institutions' own protocols. For TCRbeta analysis, collaborator samples were shipped as frozen whole blood, as isolated PBMCs, or as DNA extracted from either sample type. This clonotype was sampled from a woman between 55 and 75 years old with acute or convalescent COVID-19. Sequences were obtained from peripheral blood. This sequence uses TRBV9 and TRBJ2-7; no D gene call is confident. The nucleotides read TGTGCCAGCAGCGTAGGGTCCAGCTCCTACGAGCAGTACTTC. The resulting protein is CASSVGSSSYEQYF.